This TCR beta chain is drawn from a study of shared clonotypes between healthy human individuals. Findings and limits, study-wide: Researchers sampled blood only, noting tissue repertoires likely differ.

TCRdb's copy holds only in-frame clones and misses some; the assay was immunoSEQ multiplex PCR. Among some 1.1 million clones listed, 77% were seen once. V lost 0 bases and J 13 bases, leaving 24 bases between the germline ends. The CDR3 contains 16 residues. Germline V CDR1 and CDR2: LNHDA, SQIVND (reference sequence). Regarding this clone: Its specificity is not known.

Specimen: memory CD4+ T cells from PBMCs. The subset was: CD45RA-negative fraction. The sequence was collected from a man between 18 and 35 years old in good health. Some clones in this sample may be carry-over from other donors' samples. The rearrangement links TRBV19 to TRBJ1-2; D possibly corresponds to TRBD1 (6 bases). DNA for the CDR3: TGTGCCAGTAGTATAGATCGCTGGAACGTCGGGGGCTGGCCCACCTTC. The encoded protein is CASSIDRWNVGGWPTF. The whole variable domain, remainder taken from reference TRBV19 and TRBJ1-2, is DGGITQSPKYLFRKEGQNVTLSCEQNLNHDAMYWYRQDPGQGLRLIYYSQIVNDFQKGDIAEGYSVSREKKESFPLTVTSAQKNPTAFYLCASSIDRWNVGGWPTFGSGTRLTVV.